This is a list of T cell receptor beta chains from one sample in a study of regulatory T cells in long-lasting Graves disease. TCRdb reprocessed the multiplex PCR reads via MiXCR and lists one record per CDR3 protein. This sample has about 530,000 distinct CDR3 sequences, with more than 15% found just once. This same sample was also taken into another study, of T cells in Graves' hyperthyroidism and ophthalmopathy.

This sample comprised peripheral blood mononuclear cells (PBMCs), obtained at new diagnosis, from a patient treated with antithyroid drugs. These receptors all come from a woman aged 35 to 59 with Graves disease. The CDR3 runs from the conserved cysteine through the conserved F or W. Expanded clones are given a class, and other clones once, few, many or no size at all.

j_call,v_call,clone_size,cdr3_aa
TRBJ1-1,TRBV28,many,CASSQPLAGGRTEAFF
TRBJ2-7,TRBV18,many,CASSPPGLPGEQYF
TRBJ2-2,TRBV28,-,CVSTRNTGELFF
TRBJ2-5,TRBV12-3/TRBV12-4,many,CASSFRGQRETQYF
TRBJ2-6,TRBV27,many,CASSFNLGANVLTF
TRBJ2-5,TRBV7-9,many,CASSLAEVTGETQYF
TRBJ2-7,TRBV11-2,many,CASRRTSWEQYF
TRBJ2-7,TRBV2,few,CASSGVGVGYEQYF
TRBJ1-1,TRBV12-3/TRBV12-4,many,CASSKGTGSRTEAFF
TRBJ1-3,TRBV6-2/TRBV6-3,many,CASRSGGNTIYF
TRBJ2-1,TRBV18,-,CASSLYSGSYNEQFF
TRBJ1-2,TRBV20-1,few,CSAVTGSNYGYTF
TRBJ1-2,TRBV30,few,CAWSVTEANYGYTF
TRBJ1-4,TRBV4-2,-,CASSQGGLNEKLFF
TRBJ1-2,TRBV2,many,CASSVMLNYGYTF
TRBJ2-3,TRBV19,-,CASSSIRLGGQGTDTQYF
TRBJ1-4,TRBV3-1,few,CASSQVGSTNEKLFF
TRBJ2-7,TRBV15,-,CATSRDLQGSSYEQYF
TRBJ2-3,TRBV28,many,CASSWGQGAITQYF
TRBJ2-7,TRBV27,many,CASSRWDSPLDHEQYF
TRBJ1-2,TRBV5-1,many,CASSQSPPDRTLYGYTF
TRBJ1-4,TRBV4-1,few,CASSQEIDAGGGRNEKLFF
TRBJ1-2,TRBV6-1,many,CASSEEDIYGYTF
TRBJ2-7,TRBV11-3,once,CASSLDAGGPYEQYF
TRBJ2-3,TRBV3-1,-,CASSRDREKLTDTQYF
TRBJ2-1,TRBV2,-,CASSQGPWGNEQFF
TRBJ2-2,TRBV7-9,many,CASSSPKIAGRTGELFF
TRBJ1-1,TRBV10-3,many,CAISDSYTEAFF
TRBJ1-3,TRBV27,few,CASSLGGTGDSGNTIYF
TRBJ1-4,TRBV11-2,few,CACSLDLGPNEKLFF
TRBJ1-5,TRBV12-3/TRBV12-4,many,CASREPSGTGENQPQHF
TRBJ1-5,TRBV4-1,few,CASSLQQGRADQPQHF
TRBJ2-3,TRBV11-2,many,CASSLLGGGAEDTQYF
TRBJ2-2,TRBV20-1,-,CSARANSVSTGELFF
TRBJ2-1,TRBV5-1,-,CASSKASPPSYNEQFF
TRBJ2-5,TRBV3-1,many,CASSHRGQETQYF
TRBJ1-1,TRBV11-2,-,CASSAGQGAPEAFF
TRBJ1-1,TRBV2,many,CASTHGRANTEAFF
TRBJ1-1,TRBV12-3/TRBV12-4,many,CASRYRDNTEAFF
TRBJ2-2,TRBV11-2,few,CASRPPGQGTGELFF
TRBJ2-7,TRBV29-1,few,CSVSQGGGYYEQYF
TRBJ1-3,TRBV6-5,-,CASSYSGRGNGNTIYF
TRBJ1-1,TRBV3-1,few,CASSPRDFGTEAFF
TRBJ2-7,TRBV7-2,few,CASSPVVGEQYF
TRBJ1-3,TRBV13,-,CASRMTGGTGNTIYF
TRBJ2-7,TRBV18,-,CASSRSESYEQYF
TRBJ1-5,TRBV7-2,few,CASSLVGGTAASNQPQHF
TRBJ2-2,TRBV7-9,few,CASSPIGGRNTGELFF
TRBJ2-2,TRBV28,-,CASSVRYTGELFF
TRBJ1-2,TRBV27,-,CASSLGRQIPYGYTF
TRBJ2-1,TRBV11-2,few,CASSSRLASFYNEQFF
TRBJ1-1,TRBV9,many,CASSVDPKAGTEAFF